This section outlines one T cell receptor (beta chain) sequence together with its context. The target antigen is unknown. Relative to the germline gene, one junction end is altered; a read error may explain this. This entry is derived from a study of tumor-infiltrating lymphocytes in primary liver carcinoma. Whole-study context: Samples yielded about 3.5 to 7.5 million productive TCRbeta reads, similar across tissue types.

Taking 20-30 mg of unsorted bulk tissue, the authors co-extracted RNA and DNA. The CDR3 is made up of 14 amino acids. Study-wide points: Between tumor regions, pairs overlapped more than tumor-adjacent and tumor-blood pairs did.

From roughly 0.45 ug total RNA, TCR beta cDNA was generated with a primer in the constant region. Three nested multiplex PCR rounds of slightly modified ARM-PCR generated TCR beta libraries. The study ran its first two PCR rounds for approximately 11 cycles each, using TRBV1-TRBV30 forward primers and a C-beta reverse primer. One entry per CDR3 protein results from TCRdb running MiXCR on the multiplex PCR reads. The table includes roughly 120,000 distinct CDR3 sequences, about two thirds detected once. The specimen was tumor-adjacent normal liver tissue. This clonotype was obtained from a woman aged 60 to 75 with primary liver carcinoma and hepatitis B virus infection. This rearrangement joins TRBV12-3 or TRBV12-4 to TRBJ1-1, with D uncertain. Here the CDR3 DNA reads TGTGCCAGCTCTTCAGTGCGGGAGAACTCTGAAGCTTTCTTT. This codes for CASSSVRENSEAFF.